This TCR beta chain was observed in a study of radiotherapy plus CTLA-4 blockade in lung cancer. Clones were sequenced by immunoSEQ multiplex PCR, and TCRdb holds only the in-frame ones, with some missing. The sample lists 65,000 to 85,000 clones, roughly 74% occurring once. The V end lost 4 bases, the J end lost 4 bases, and 18 bases lay between the germline ends. Germline V gene data show CDR1 as SGHTA and CDR2 as FQGNSA. CDR3 length equals 16 residues. The input for sequencing was peripheral blood, taken from a patient treated with radiotherapy plus ipilimumab. The V and J genes are TRBV7-2 and TRBJ2-3, with D possibly TRBD2 on 6 matching bases. This clonotype originated in a human donor with non-small cell lung cancer whose response to radiotherapy plus ipilimumab could not be evaluated. CDR3 sequence: CASSSRRLVSADTQYF. The CDR3 DNA follows: TGTGCCAGCAGCTCTCGAAGACTAGTCTCCGCAGATACGCAGTATTTT. Complete variable domain (other parts from reference TRBV7-2 and TRBJ2-3): GAGVSQSPSNKVTEKGKDVELRCDPISGHTALYWYRQSLGQGLEFLIYFQGNSAPDKSGLPSDRFSAERTGGSVSTLTIQRTQQEDSAVYLCASSSRRLVSADTQYFGPGTRLTVL.